Below, 25 T cell receptor beta chains from the same sample are listed, as sequenced in a study of shared clonotypes between healthy human individuals (dated by TCRdb to between 2020 and 2021). The method behind the library was the immunoSEQ multiplex PCR assay. TCRdb provides this immuneACCESS table in a form limited to in-frame rearrangements. Some clones are lacking; in checked studies, under half of them reflect an unresolved V gene, and why the rest are absent is not known. Here the sample has 2 million to 2.5 million clones; roughly 96% occur a single time. 0.13% of the sample comes from the top ten. Material: naive CD4+ T cells sorted from blood. In light of the paper, this sample's cell subset or site label describes: CD45RA+ positively selected. The receptors here all came from a man aged 18 to 35 in good health.

Notes on this clone: The sample holds other DNA sequences that translate to the same CDR3. The chain joins TRBV30 to TRBJ2-7; 9 bases agree with TRBD1. The CDR3 is 13 amino acids. CDR1 GTSNPN and CDR2 SVGIG come from the germline V gene (reference sequence). The V segment lost 0 bases and the J segment 6 bases; nucleotides outside the gene matches: 3. The CDR3 protein is CAWSVRTGAEQYF. The DNA for the CDR3 is TGTGCCTGGAGTGTACGGACAGGGGCCGAGCAGTACTTC. Full variable domain (missing parts from reference TRBV30 and TRBJ2-7): SQTIHQWPATLVQPVGSPLSLECTVEGTSNPNLYWYRQAAGRGLQLLFYSVGIGQISSEVPQNLSASRPQDRQFILSSKKLLLSDSGFYLCAWSVRTGAEQYFGPGTRLTVT.

J is TRBJ2-4 and V is TRBV27; no definite D call. Deletions cut 2 bases from V and 0 bases from J, with 8 bases between. The CDR3 loop spans 15 amino acids. From germline, CDR1 is MNHEY and CDR2 SMNVEV (reference sequence). The CDR3, as DNA: TGTGCCAGCAGTTTAGTGGGAATAGCCAAAAACATTCAGTACTTC. It encodes CASSLVGIAKNIQYF.

The chain is built from TRBV11-1 and TRBJ2-7, with TRBD1 matching 11 bases. Losses at the gene ends were 5 bases for V and 4 bases for J; bases not matched to a gene: 7. CDR3 length: 15 residues. Germline lookup yields CDR1 SGHAT and CDR2 FQDESV (reference sequence). The CDR3 region has the DNA TGTGCCAGCAGCGCTACCGGGACAGGGGGGTACGAGCAGTACTTC. Translated: CASSATGTGGYEQYF.

V is TRBV30 and J is TRBJ2-1, with 11 nucleotides matching TRBD2. The CDR3 spans 17 residues. After removal of 0 bases from V and 8 bases from J, the junction contained 12 bases not matched to a gene. The germline gives CDR1 GTSNPN, CDR2 SVGIG (reference sequence). CDR3 in amino acids: CAWSVGRTSGRGDEQFF. CDR3 coding DNA: TGTGCCTGGAGTGTGGGCCGCACTAGCGGGAGAGGAGATGAGCAGTTCTTC. Based on the CDR3 plus reference TRBV30 and TRBJ2-1, the full variable domain is SQTIHQWPATLVQPVGSPLSLECTVEGTSNPNLYWYRQAAGRGLQLLFYSVGIGQISSEVPQNLSASRPQDRQFILSSKKLLLSDSGFYLCAWSVGRTSGRGDEQFFGPGTRLTVL.

The V and J genes are TRBV10-3 and TRBJ2-5; weak D call: TRBD1 (6 bases). Germline V gene lookup returns CDR1 ENHRY and CDR2 SYGVKD. The CDR3 has 17 residues. With 4 bases removed from V and 5 bases from J, the gap between germline ends came to 23 bases. The CDR3 region has the DNA TGTGCCATCAGTGGGAACAGGGTTTCTGATTTATTGGAGACCCAGTACTTC. It is translated as CAISGNRVSDLLETQYF.

The chain is built from TRBV6-5 and TRBJ1-2, with D perhaps TRBD1 (6 bases). The CDR3 totals 14 residues. The germline gives CDR1 MNHEY, CDR2 SVGAGI. The V and J ends lost 6 bases and 4 bases respectively, with 15 bases between them. In nucleotides, the CDR3 is TGTGCCAGCAGACCCGAAGGGGGTGGCTATGGCTACACCTTC. As protein: CASRPEGGGYGYTF.

V is TRBV9 and J is TRBJ1-1; D unclear. With 0 bases removed from V and 4 bases from J, the gap between germline ends came to 10 bases. The length of the CDR3 is 14 residues. Germline V CDR1 and CDR2: SGDLS, YYNGEE. The chain's CDR3 is CASSVGVSGTEAFF. The CDR3 nucleotides read TGTGCCAGCAGCGTAGGAGTATCGGGCACTGAAGCTTTCTTT.

The chain is built from TRBV6-5 and TRBJ1-2, with D maybe TRBD1 (6 bases). This CDR3 region has 13 residues. Looked up from germline, CDR1 is MNHEY and CDR2 is SVGAGI. V was clipped by 6 bases and J by 6 bases, with 14 bases between them. The CDR3 DNA reads as TGTGCCAGCAGGAGAGGGACACCGGATGGCTACACCTTC. Its translation: CASRRGTPDGYTF.

Here the CDR3 reads CASSKLGTGFDYNSPLHF. The CDR3 DNA reads as TGTGCCAGTAGTAAATTGGGTACAGGGTTCGACTATAATTCACCCCTCCACTTT. The chain joins TRBV19 to TRBJ1-6; a weak D match, TRBD1 (6 bases). The ends were cut back, 4 bases at V and 3 bases at J, with 19 bases in the middle. Germline V gene sequence: CDR1 LNHDA, CDR2 SQIVND (reference sequence). The CDR3 has 18 residues.

The chain uses TRBV29-1 and TRBJ1-1; D gene uncertain. Trimming took 5 bases from V and 2 from J, leaving 9 bases between them. Germline V gene sequence: CDR1 SQVTM, CDR2 ANQGSEA. The CDR3 consists of 12 residues. The CDR3 spells CSVSQLNTEAFF. The DNA for the CDR3 is TGCAGCGTTAGCCAGCTAAACACTGAAGCTTTCTTT.

This sequence joins TRBV5-1 and TRBJ2-2; perhaps TRBD2 as D (6 bases). This CDR3 has 15 amino acids. V was pared by 4 bases and J by 1 base, with 11 bases between. CDR1 is SGHRS and CDR2 is YFSETQ in the germline V gene. The DNA for the CDR3 is TGCGCCAGCAGCCCAGGAGGGATGAACACCGGGGAGCTGTTTTTT. Encoded protein: CASSPGGMNTGELFF.

As concerns this clone: This sample also contains other DNA sequences that code for the same CDR3. The chain recombines TRBV5-1 with TRBJ2-3, with 9 bases fitting TRBD1. The CDR3 has 16 residues. With V trimmed by 0 bases and J by 4 bases, 6 bases remained unmatched. From germline, CDR1 is SGHRS and CDR2 YFSETQ. The CDR3 nucleotides are TGCGCCAGCAGCTTGGCCCCGGGACAGGGACCAGATACGCAGTATTTT. Translated, it gives CASSLAPGQGPDTQYF.

V and J are TRBV5-1 and TRBJ2-3, with a possible D match to TRBD2 (5 bases). Germline CDR1 SGHRS, CDR2 YFSETQ. Trimming cost V 4 bases and J 2 bases, with 23 bases left between them. The CDR3 length is 18 residues. CDR3 DNA sequence: TGCGCCAGCAGCCTAACGGGCGGGCAAAAGGGATTCACAGATACGCAGTATTTT. Its protein is CASSLTGGQKGFTDTQYF.

Details on this clone: Other DNA sequences from this sample encode an identical CDR3 as well. This rearrangement joins TRBV6-6 to TRBJ2-3; 12 bases match TRBD2. V dropped 4 bases and J dropped 2; count of bases not matched to a gene: 4. The CDR3 runs 16 residues. Germline assignment: CDR1 MNHNY and CDR2 SVGAGI (reference sequence). Here the CDR3 reads CASSFGLAGSTDTQYF. Written as DNA, the CDR3 is TGTGCCAGCAGTTTCGGACTAGCGGGGTCCACAGATACGCAGTATTTT.

The chain recombines TRBV28 with TRBJ1-2; D gene uncertain. The germline V gene has CDR1 MDHEN and CDR2 SYDVKM. V lost 1 base, J lost 6 bases, and 6 bases lay in between. The CDR3 loop spans 12 amino acids. The CDR3 region has the DNA TGTGCCAGCAGTTTATTCGCAGATGGCTACACCTTC. It is translated as CASSLFADGYTF.

The genes are TRBV5-6 and TRBJ2-7, with D hard to call. Deletions cut 6 bases from V and 3 bases from J, with 22 bases between. The CDR3 loop spans 16 amino acids. Germline-derived CDR1 and CDR2 are SGHDT and YYEEEE. The CDR3 loop reads CASTPLARRNFYEQYF. DNA for the CDR3: TGTGCCAGCACCCCCCTCGCACGGCGAAATTTCTACGAGCAGTACTTC.

The chain joins TRBV10-3 to TRBJ1-4, with D possibly being TRBD1 (6 bases). CDR3 length: 13 residues. The germline V gene has CDR1 ENHRY and CDR2 SYGVKD. V was shortened by 10 bases and J by 6 bases, with 15 bases between the two germline ends. The CDR3 loop is CATRGGPDEKLFF. The CDR3 nucleotides read TGTGCCACAAGAGGGGGGCCAGATGAAAAACTGTTTTTT.

The chain combines TRBV4-2 with TRBJ1-1, with D possibly being TRBD1 (5 bases). Germline loops: CDR1 LGHNA, CDR2 YNFKEQ. V was clipped by 0 bases and J by 8 bases, with 16 bases between them. The CDR3 runs 15 residues. The CDR3 reads CASSQDSGQVSEAFF. The CDR3 nucleotides are TGTGCCAGCAGCCAAGATAGTGGACAAGTCTCGGAAGCTTTCTTT.

The chain links TRBV4-1 to TRBJ2-5, with no clear D. Germline V gives CDR1 MGHRA, CDR2 YSYEKL. The length of the CDR3 is 15 residues. V was shortened by 5 bases and J by 2 bases, with 15 bases between the two germline ends. CDR3 protein: CASSAGVGIQETQYF. CDR3 coding DNA: TGCGCCAGCAGCGCAGGAGTGGGGATACAAGAGACCCAGTACTTC.

This sequence joins TRBV6-5 and TRBJ1-2; D possibly corresponds to TRBD1 (6 bases). Per germline, CDR1 MNHEY and CDR2 SVGAGI. The CDR3 loop spans 15 amino acids. Between the trimmed V and J ends, which lost 0 bases and 7 bases, there was a span of 15 bases. The CDR3 loop is CASSYSTGTFRGYTF. The CDR3 DNA sequence: TGTGCCAGCAGTTACTCGACCGGGACATTCCGTGGCTACACCTTC.

Worth noting for this clone: The sample has other DNA sequences that encode this CDR3 too. CDR3 sequence (DNA): TGTGCCAGCAGCTTTAGGAACTATGGCTACACCTTC. It is translated as CASSFRNYGYTF. The chain recombines TRBV11-2 with TRBJ1-2, with D hard to call. The germline V gene encodes CDR1 SGHAT and CDR2 FQNNGV. The germline V and J ends were trimmed by 3 bases and 2 bases, with 4 bases remaining between them. The CDR3 is 12 residues long.

CDR3 DNA: TGTGCCATCACCGAGGACAGATGGATGACCTACAATGAGCAGTTCTTC. Encoded protein: CAITEDRWMTYNEQFF. The J gene is TRBJ2-1, the V gene TRBV10-3; TRBD1 is a possible D gene (6 bases). CDR1 and CDR2 (germline): ENHRY, SYGVKD. This CDR3 region has 16 residues. The V end was cut by 7 bases, the J end by 2 bases, with 18 bases between.

This chain joins TRBV10-1 and TRBJ2-2; D uncertain. The CDR3 covers 13 residues. Between the trimmed V and J ends, which lost 5 bases and 6 bases, there was a span of 10 bases. Germline-derived CDR1 and CDR2 are WNHNN and SYGVQD (reference sequence). CDR3 region: CASSPLRSGELFF. CDR3 nucleotides: TGCGCCAGCAGTCCCCTACGATCCGGGGAGCTGTTTTTT.

This clone was found once. At the DNA level, this CDR3 is encoded by other sequences in the same sample as well. The V call is TRBV2, the J call TRBJ1-4; 9 bases agree with TRBD1. From germline, CDR1 is SNHLY and CDR2 FYNNEI. The CDR3 covers 15 residues. The ends lost 1 base at V and 5 bases at J; junction bases unmatched: 2. The CDR3 bases are TGTGCCAGCAGTGAAGTGGGGACAGGGAATGAAAAACTGTTTTTT. This encodes CASSEVGTGNEKLFF.

Points on this clone: The sample holds other DNA sequences that translate to the same CDR3. The genes are TRBV5-4 and TRBJ1-1; no reliable D call. Germline V CDR1 and CDR2: SGHNT, YYREEE (reference sequence). The CDR3 consists of 12 residues. V lost 0 bases and J lost 5, with 5 bases in between. CDR3 nucleotides: TGTGCCAGCAGCTTGGATGGGACTGAAGCTTTCTTT. It codes for CASSLDGTEAFF.